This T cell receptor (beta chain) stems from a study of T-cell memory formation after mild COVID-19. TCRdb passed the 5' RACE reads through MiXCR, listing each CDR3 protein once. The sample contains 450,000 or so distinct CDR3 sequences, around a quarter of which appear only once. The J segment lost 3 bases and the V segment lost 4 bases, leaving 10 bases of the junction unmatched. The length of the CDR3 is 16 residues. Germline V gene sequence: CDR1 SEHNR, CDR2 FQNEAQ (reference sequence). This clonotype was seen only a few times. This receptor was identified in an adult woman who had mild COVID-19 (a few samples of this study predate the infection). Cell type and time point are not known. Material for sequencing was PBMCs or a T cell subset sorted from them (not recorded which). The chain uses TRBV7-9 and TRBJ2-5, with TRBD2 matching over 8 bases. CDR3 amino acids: CASSSGLAEREETQYF. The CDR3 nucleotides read TGTGCCAGCAGCTCCGGACTAGCAGAGAGAGAAGAGACCCAGTACTTC.